One T cell receptor (beta chain) is described in this entry. Its antigen is not identified. The data were taken from a study of T cell responses to AZD1222 COVID-19 vaccine. Study details: The analysis combined second doses at about 4 or about 12 weeks. The study's findings and limits: When two AZD1222 doses had been given, Spike-specific TCR breadth and depth rose. Mostly white British, mostly female donors; authors suggested clonal diversity may be underestimated. Nearly half of the spike-specific TCRs reportedly recognize variant regions that carry no mutations.

Method: immunoSEQ multiplex PCR; TCRdb's copy keeps in-frame clones and lacks some. This table holds 120,000 to 150,000 clones, roughly 90% found once. The sample here was peripheral blood, taken on day 0 of AZD1222 vaccination. The receptor was isolated from an adult in good health.

The CDR3 protein is CASSQGPNLGLANVLTF. The CDR3 region has the DNA TGTGCCAGCAGCCAAGGGCCAAACCTGGGGTTGGCCAACGTCCTGACTTTC. This chain links TRBV11-2 with TRBJ2-6; D remains unclear. The CDR3 has 17 residues. Trimming removed 5 bases from V and 6 bases from J, with 20 bases in between. Germline V lookup: CDR1 SGHAT, CDR2 FQNNGV.